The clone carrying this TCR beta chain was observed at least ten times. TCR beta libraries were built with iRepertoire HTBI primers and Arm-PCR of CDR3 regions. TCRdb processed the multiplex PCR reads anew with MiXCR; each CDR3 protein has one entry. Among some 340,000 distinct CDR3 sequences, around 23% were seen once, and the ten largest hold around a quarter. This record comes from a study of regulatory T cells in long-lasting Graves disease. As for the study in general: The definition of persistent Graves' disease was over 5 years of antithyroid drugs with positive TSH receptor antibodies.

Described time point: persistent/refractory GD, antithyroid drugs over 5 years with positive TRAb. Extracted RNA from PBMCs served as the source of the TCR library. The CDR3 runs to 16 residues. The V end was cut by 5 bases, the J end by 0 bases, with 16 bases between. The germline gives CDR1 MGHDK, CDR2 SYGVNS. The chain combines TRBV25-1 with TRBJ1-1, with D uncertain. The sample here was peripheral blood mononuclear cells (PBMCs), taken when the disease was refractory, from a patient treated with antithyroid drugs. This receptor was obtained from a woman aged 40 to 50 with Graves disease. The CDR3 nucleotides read TGTGCCAGCAGTCGTGACCGGGGATCCGTGAACACTGAAGCTTTCTTT. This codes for CASSRDRGSVNTEAFF.